This is a list of T cell receptor beta chains from one sample in a study of control samples from healthy donors and cancer patients. Libraries were prepared by immunoSEQ multiplex PCR; TCRdb keeps only in-frame clonotypes and omits some of them. The sample gives under 75,000 clones, 70% to 90% of which show up once; approximately 5% is in the top ten. Sample: blood. The receptor source for this set is a middle-aged man in good health. CDR3s include the opening cysteine and the closing phenylalanine or tryptophan. A D gene is named only where the DNA matches it firmly. Size tells how often a clone was seen (once, few, many) or the class of an expanded clone, and some rows leave it out.

TGTGCCAGCAGCCAGGGCCGGGGTGGAGATACGCAGTATTTT	CASSQGRGGDTQYF	-	TRBV7-9	TRBJ2-3	few
TGTGCCAGCAGGGCACATGGCAATGAGCAGTTCTTC	CASRAHGNEQFF	-	TRBV2	TRBJ2-1	-
TGTGCCAGCAGCTTGGGTGCAGCTCATTCACCCCTCCACTTT	CASSLGAAHSPLHF	-	TRBV5-5	TRBJ1-6	-
TGCAGCGTGGCGACAGGGGGCCGATCGGGCTACACCTTC	CSVATGGRSGYTF	TRBD1	TRBV29-1	TRBJ1-2	-
TGTGCCAGCAGCCTAGCGGGAGGAATGGATACGCAGTATTTT	CASSLAGGMDTQYF	TRBD2	TRBV28	TRBJ2-3	-
TGTGCCAGCAGCTTAGGACCCCCGGGGGCTGGAAACACCATATATTTT	CASSLGPPGAGNTIYF	-	TRBV11-2	TRBJ1-3	-
TGTGCCAGCAGTGTTTTGGGGAATGAAAAACTGTTTTTT	CASSVLGNEKLFF	-	TRBV2	TRBJ1-4	-
TGTGCCAGTAGTCTGGGACTAGCGGGGGCCTTCTCCTACAATGAGCAGTTCTTC	CASSLGLAGAFSYNEQFF	TRBD2	TRBV19	TRBJ2-1	-
TGTGCCAGCACCTCCGGACTGACTGGGCCATTCCAAGAGACCCAGTACTTC	CASTSGLTGPFQETQYF	-	TRBV19	TRBJ2-5	-
TGTGCCAGCCACCTGGGCGGCGGGGTACCCTCCCTCGGTGAGACCCAGTACTTC	CASHLGGGVPSLGETQYF	-	TRBV11-2	TRBJ2-5	-
TGTGCCAGCAGCTTGCTAGCGGGAGGCCCCTGGGAGCAGTACTTC	CASSLLAGGPWEQYF	TRBD2	TRBV5-5	TRBJ2-7	-
TGTGCCAGTAGTATCGACAGGGGGCGAGAAAAACTGTTTTTT	CASSIDRGREKLFF	TRBD1	TRBV19	TRBJ1-4	-
TGTGCCAGTAGTGTCGGGACATACAACTACGAGCAGTACTTC	CASSVGTYNYEQYF	-	TRBV19	TRBJ2-7	-
TGTGCCAGCAGCTTGGCCCCTCGGGAGACCCAGTACTTC	CASSLAPRETQYF	-	TRBV5-6	TRBJ2-5	-
TGTGCCTGGACTTTGACCTCCCCTGAGCAGTTCTTC	CAWTLTSPEQFF	-	TRBV30	TRBJ2-1	-
TGTGCCACCAGCGAGGGACTAGCGGACACCTACAATGAGCAGTTCTTC	CATSEGLADTYNEQFF	TRBD2	TRBV15	TRBJ2-1	-
TGTGCCAGCAGTGTCTCCGGGTCCTCCTACGAGCAGTACTTC	CASSVSGSSYEQYF	-	TRBV2	TRBJ2-7	once
TGTGCCATCAGTGAGCGTCCGCGGAACACTGAAGCTTTCTTT	CAISERPRNTEAFF	-	TRBV10-3	TRBJ1-1	-
TGTGCCAGCAGCTTAGCGAGGACCCCCCGCGGCTACACCTTC	CASSLARTPRGYTF	-	TRBV7-8	TRBJ1-2	-
TGTGCCAGCTCACCAAGTGTAGAAAGCGGCCAGTACTTC	CASSPSVESGQYF	-	TRBV18	TRBJ2-5	-
TGCGCCAGCAGCCAAGAATTAGGACTAGTCGTCGATACGCAGTATTTT	CASSQELGLVVDTQYF	TRBD2	TRBV4-3	TRBJ2-3	once
TGTGCCAGTAGTGCCTGGGAGGCAGAGACCCAGTACTTC	CASSAWEAETQYF	-	TRBV19	TRBJ2-5	-
TGTGCCAGCAGCCCGGGACAGGGCTACTACAATGAGCAGTTCTTC	CASSPGQGYYNEQFF	TRBD1	TRBV3-1/TRBV3-2	TRBJ2-1	-
TGCGCCAGCAGCCATGGTACCCCGGGACAGGCGAGCTCCTACGAGCAGTACTTC	CASSHGTPGQASSYEQYF	TRBD1	TRBV4-1	TRBJ2-7	-
TGTGCCAGCAGCTTAGAGCGGGAGGGCCTAAGAAACATTCAGTACTTC	CASSLEREGLRNIQYF	TRBD2	TRBV7-2	TRBJ2-4	-
TGTGCCAGCAGCGGGGGGCTAGCGGGAGTCCGATCCTACGAGCAGTACTTC	CASSGGLAGVRSYEQYF	TRBD2	TRBV5-4	TRBJ2-7	-
TGTGCCAGCAGCTTAGTTGCTGGCGGGACCTACGAGCAGTACTTC	CASSLVAGGTYEQYF	-	TRBV7-2	TRBJ2-7	few
TGTGCCAGCAGCTTATCTAGACTCCGGAACACTGAAGCTTTCTTT	CASSLSRLRNTEAFF	-	TRBV7-9	TRBJ1-1	-